The 2 T cell receptor beta chains reported below all come from one sample, sequenced in a study of shared clonotypes between healthy human individuals. Only in-frame clones appear in the TCRdb table, and some are missing; sequencing was by immunoSEQ multiplex PCR. The sample has some 1,100,000 clones; approximately 80% are singletons. Sequenced sample: memory CD4+ T cells from PBMCs. Subset meaning: CD45RA-negative fraction. The source is a man younger than 35 in good health. Some clones in this sample may be carry-over from other donors' samples.

The chain is built from TRBV28 and TRBJ2-7, with TRBD2 matching 10 bases. CDR3 size: 14 residues. The trim removed 3 bases at V and 5 bases at J, leaving 4 bases unmatched. Looked up from germline, CDR1 is MDHEN and CDR2 is SYDVKM. CDR3 sequence reads: CASSFLLAGDEQYF. Here the CDR3 DNA reads TGTGCCAGCAGTTTTCTCCTAGCGGGAGACGAGCAGTACTTC.

The V and J genes are TRBV4-1 and TRBJ2-5; D unresolved. V lost 5 bases, J lost 2 bases, and 15 bases lay in between. Germline CDR1 reads MGHRA; CDR2 reads YSYEKL. This CDR3 contains 15 residues. The CDR3 DNA is TGCGCCAGCAGCTACGGTACCCACGATCAAGAGACCCAGTACTTC. Its translation: CASSYGTHDQETQYF.